This T cell receptor beta chain was recorded in a study of blood T cell repertoires in COVID-19. Study information: Acute and convalescent COVID-19 samples came from the United States, Italy and Spain.

In the authors' workflow: Amplification with reference gene primers provided the estimates of nucleated cell counts. The protocol was immunoSEQ multiplex PCR, while the TCRdb copy is restricted to in-frame clones and leaves out a portion. V and J calls and clone size are copied from that table; D and trimming were computed from the DNA. The sample includes approximately 140,000 clones, 87% of them seen just once. V was trimmed by 3 bases and J by 6 bases, leaving 17 bases between them. Germline-derived CDR1 and CDR2 are LGHDT and YNNKEL (reference sequence). This CDR3 has 15 residues. Only one count was recorded for this clone.

The chain joins TRBV3-1 (or the pseudogene TRBV3-2) to TRBJ1-2; D ambiguous. The TCR originated in a woman aged 55 to 70 with active or convalescent COVID-19. The specimen sequenced was peripheral blood. The CDR3 spells CASSHVPRGAHGYTF. In DNA form, the CDR3 reads TGTGCCAGCAGCCATGTCCCTCGAGGAGCCCATGGCTACACCTTC.